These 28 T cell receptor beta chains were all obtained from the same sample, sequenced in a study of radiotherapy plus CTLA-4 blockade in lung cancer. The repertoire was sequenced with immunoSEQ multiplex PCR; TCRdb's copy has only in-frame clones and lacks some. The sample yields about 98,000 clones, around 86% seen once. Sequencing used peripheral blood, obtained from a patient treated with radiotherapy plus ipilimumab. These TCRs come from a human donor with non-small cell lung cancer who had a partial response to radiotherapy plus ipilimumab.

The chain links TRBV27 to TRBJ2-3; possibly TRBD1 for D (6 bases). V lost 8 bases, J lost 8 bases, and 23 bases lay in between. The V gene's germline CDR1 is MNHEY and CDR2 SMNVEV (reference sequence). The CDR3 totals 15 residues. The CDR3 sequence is CASRLMPSGVATQYF. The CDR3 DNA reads TGTGCCAGCCGACTTATGCCCTCAGGGGTGGCTACGCAGTATTTT.

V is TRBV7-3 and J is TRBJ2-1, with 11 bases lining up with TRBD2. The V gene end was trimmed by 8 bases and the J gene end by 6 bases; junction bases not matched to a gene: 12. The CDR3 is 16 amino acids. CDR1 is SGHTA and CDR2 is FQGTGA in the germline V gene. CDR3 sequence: CASLPTSGSPPNEQFF. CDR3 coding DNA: TGTGCCAGCCTACCAACTAGCGGGAGCCCCCCCAATGAGCAGTTCTTC.

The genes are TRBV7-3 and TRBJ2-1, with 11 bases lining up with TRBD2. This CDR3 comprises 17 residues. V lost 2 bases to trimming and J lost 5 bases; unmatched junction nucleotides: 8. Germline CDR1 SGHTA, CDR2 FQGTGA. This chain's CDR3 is CASSLLLAGGGDNEQFF. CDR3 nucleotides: TGTGCCAGCAGCTTATTGCTAGCGGGAGGTGGGGACAATGAGCAGTTCTTC.

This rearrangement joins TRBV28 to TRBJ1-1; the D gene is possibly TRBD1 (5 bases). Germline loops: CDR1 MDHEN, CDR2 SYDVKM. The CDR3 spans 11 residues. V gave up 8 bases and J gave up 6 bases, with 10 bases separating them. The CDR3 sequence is CASQGDPEAFF. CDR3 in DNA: TGTGCCAGCCAGGGTGACCCTGAAGCTTTCTTT.

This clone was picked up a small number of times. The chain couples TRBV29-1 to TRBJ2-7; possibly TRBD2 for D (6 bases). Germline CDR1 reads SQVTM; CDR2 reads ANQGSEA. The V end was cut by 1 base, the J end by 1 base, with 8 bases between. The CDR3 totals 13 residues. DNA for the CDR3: TGCAGCGTTGAAGCGGGAGAGTCCTACGAGCAGTACTTC. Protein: CSVEAGESYEQYF.

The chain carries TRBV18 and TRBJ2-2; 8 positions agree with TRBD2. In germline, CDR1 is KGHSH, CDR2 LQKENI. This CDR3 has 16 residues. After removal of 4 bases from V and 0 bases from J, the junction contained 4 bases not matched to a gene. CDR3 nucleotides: TGTGCCAGCTCACTCTTTAGCGGGGCGAACACCGGGGAGCTGTTTTTT. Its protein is CASSLFSGANTGELFF.

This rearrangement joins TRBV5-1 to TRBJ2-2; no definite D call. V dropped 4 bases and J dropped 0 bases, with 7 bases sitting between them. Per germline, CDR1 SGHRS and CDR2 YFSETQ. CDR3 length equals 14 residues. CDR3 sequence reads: CASSANANTGELFF. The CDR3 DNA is TGCGCCAGCAGCGCGAACGCGAACACCGGGGAGCTGTTTTTT. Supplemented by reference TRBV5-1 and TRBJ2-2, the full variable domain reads KAGVTQTPRYLIKTRGQQVTLSCSPISGHRSVSWYQQTPGQGLQFLFEYFSETQRNKGNFPGRFSGRQFSNSRSEMNVSTLELGDSALYLCASSANANTGELFFGEGSRLTVL.

The CDR3, as DNA: TGTGCCAGCAGTGATTATGGGGGCTTGGGGCAAGAGACCCAGTACTTC. It translates to CASSDYGGLGQETQYF. The chain combines TRBV6-1 with TRBJ2-5; weak D call: TRBD1 (6 bases). Trimming pared 3 bases from V and 2 bases from J, leaving 16 bases between. The CDR3 runs to 16 residues. CDR1 is MNHNS, CDR2 SASEGT, per germline.

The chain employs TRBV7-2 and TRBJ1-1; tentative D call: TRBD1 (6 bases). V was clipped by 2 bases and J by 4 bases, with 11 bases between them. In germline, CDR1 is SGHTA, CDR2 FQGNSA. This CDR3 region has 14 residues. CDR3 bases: TGTGCCAGCAGCTTATTGCAGGGGAGCACTGAAGCTTTCTTT. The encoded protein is CASSLLQGSTEAFF.

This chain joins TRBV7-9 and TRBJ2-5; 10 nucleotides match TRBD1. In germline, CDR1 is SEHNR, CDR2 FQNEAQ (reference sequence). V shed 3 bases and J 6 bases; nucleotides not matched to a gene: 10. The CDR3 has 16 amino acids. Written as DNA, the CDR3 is TGTGCCAGCAGCTTGATGGGGACAGGGGTTAAAAAGACCCAGTACTTC. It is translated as CASSLMGTGVKKTQYF. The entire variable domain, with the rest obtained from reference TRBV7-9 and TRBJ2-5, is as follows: DTGVSQNPRHKITKRGQNVTFRCDPISEHNRLYWYRQTLGQGPEFLTYFQNEAQLEKSRLLSDRFSAERPKGSFSTLEIQRTEQGDSAMYLCASSLMGTGVKKTQYFGPGTRLLVL.

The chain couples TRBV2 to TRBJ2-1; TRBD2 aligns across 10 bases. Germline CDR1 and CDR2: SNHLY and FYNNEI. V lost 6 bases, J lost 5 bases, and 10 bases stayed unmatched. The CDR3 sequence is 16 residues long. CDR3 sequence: CASSRNGLAGDNEQFF. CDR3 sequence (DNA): TGTGCCAGCAGCCGAAACGGGCTAGCGGGAGACAATGAGCAGTTCTTC.

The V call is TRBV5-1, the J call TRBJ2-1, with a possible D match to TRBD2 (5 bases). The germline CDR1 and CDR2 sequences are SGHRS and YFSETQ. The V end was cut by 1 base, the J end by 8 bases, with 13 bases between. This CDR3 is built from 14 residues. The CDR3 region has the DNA TGCGCCAGCAGCTTGTTTGGGGAGACGGATGAGCAGTTCTTC. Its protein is CASSLFGETDEQFF.

Here the CDR3 reads CAWEAGLITQYF. In DNA form, the CDR3 reads TGTGCCTGGGAGGCGGGACTGATAACCCAGTACTTC. The V gene is TRBV30, the J gene TRBJ2-5, with D tentatively TRBD2 (6 bases). The V end lost 5 bases, the J end lost 8 bases, and 15 bases lay between the germline ends. Germline CDR1 and CDR2: GTSNPN and SVGIG (reference sequence). The CDR3 has 12 residues. Supplemented by reference TRBV30 and TRBJ2-5, the full variable domain reads SQTIHQWPATLVQPVGSPLSLECTVEGTSNPNLYWYRQAAGRGLQLLFYSVGIGQISSEVPQNLSASRPQDRQFILSSKKLLLSDSGFYLCAWEAGLITQYFGPGTRLLVL.

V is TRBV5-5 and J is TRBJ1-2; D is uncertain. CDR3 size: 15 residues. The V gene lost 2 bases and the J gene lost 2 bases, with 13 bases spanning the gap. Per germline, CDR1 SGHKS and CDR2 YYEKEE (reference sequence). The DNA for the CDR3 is TGTGCCAGCAGCTTCCAAGAGCGAGGGAACTATGGCTACACCTTC. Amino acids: CASSFQERGNYGYTF.

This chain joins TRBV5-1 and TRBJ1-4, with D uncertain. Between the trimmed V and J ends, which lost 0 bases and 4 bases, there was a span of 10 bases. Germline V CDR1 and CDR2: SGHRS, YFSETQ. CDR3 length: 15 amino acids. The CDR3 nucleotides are TGCGCCAGCAGCTTGGACAGAACCAATAATGAAAAACTGTTTTTT. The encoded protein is CASSLDRTNNEKLFF.

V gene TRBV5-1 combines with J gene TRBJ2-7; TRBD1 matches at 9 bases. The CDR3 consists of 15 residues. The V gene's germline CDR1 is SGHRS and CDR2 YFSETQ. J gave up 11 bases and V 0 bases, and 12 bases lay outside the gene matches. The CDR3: CASSLGPDRGGVEYF. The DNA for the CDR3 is TGCGCCAGCAGCTTGGGCCCCGACAGGGGGGGAGTAGAGTACTTC.

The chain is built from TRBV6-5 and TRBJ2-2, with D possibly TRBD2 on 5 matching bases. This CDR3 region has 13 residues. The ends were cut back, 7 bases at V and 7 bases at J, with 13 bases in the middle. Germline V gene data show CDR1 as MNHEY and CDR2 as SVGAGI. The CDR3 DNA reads TGTGCCAGCACCCAGAGGGTTGGCGGGGAGCTGTTTTTT. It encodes CASTQRVGGELFF.

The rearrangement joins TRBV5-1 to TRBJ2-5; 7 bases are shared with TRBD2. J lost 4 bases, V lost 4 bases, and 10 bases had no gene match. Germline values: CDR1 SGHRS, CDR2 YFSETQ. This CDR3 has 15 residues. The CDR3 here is CASSGGVGIPETQYF. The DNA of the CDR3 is TGCGCCAGCAGCGGGGGGGTGGGAATCCCAGAGACCCAGTACTTC.

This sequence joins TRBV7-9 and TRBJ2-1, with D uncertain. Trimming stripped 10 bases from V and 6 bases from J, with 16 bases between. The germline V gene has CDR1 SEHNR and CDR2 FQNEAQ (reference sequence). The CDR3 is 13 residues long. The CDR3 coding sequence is TGTGCCACACTACTCGACCGGTTCAATGAGCAGTTCTTC. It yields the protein CATLLDRFNEQFF.

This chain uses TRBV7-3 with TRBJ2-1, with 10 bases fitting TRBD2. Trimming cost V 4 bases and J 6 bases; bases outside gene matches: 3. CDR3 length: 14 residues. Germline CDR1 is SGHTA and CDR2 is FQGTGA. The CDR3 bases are TGTGCCAGCAGCTCGGGACTAGCGCCCAATGAGCAGTTCTTC. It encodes CASSSGLAPNEQFF.

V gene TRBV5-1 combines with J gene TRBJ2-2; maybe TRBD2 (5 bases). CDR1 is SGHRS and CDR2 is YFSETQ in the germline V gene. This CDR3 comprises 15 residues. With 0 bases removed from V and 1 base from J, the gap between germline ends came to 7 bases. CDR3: CASSLAGENTGELFF. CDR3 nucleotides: TGCGCCAGCAGCTTGGCCGGGGAGAACACCGGGGAGCTGTTTTTT.

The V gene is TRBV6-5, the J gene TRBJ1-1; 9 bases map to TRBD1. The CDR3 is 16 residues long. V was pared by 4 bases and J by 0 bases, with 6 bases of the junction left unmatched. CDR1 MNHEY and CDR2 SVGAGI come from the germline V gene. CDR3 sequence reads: CASSSGQGRVNTEAFF. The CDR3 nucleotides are TGTGCCAGCAGTTCAGGACAGGGGCGAGTGAACACTGAAGCTTTCTTT.

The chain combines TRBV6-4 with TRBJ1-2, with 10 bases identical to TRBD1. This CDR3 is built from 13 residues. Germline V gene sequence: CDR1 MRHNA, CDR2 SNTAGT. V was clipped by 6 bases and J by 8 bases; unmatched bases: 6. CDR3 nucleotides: TGTGCCAGCAGGAACGGACAGGGGGAAGGCTACACCTTC. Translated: CASRNGQGEGYTF.

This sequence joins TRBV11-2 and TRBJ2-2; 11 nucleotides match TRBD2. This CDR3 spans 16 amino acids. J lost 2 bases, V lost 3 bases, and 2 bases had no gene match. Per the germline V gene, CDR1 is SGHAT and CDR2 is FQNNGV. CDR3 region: CASSFTSGSNTGELFF. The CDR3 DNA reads TGTGCCAGCAGCTTCACTAGCGGGAGTAACACCGGGGAGCTGTTTTTT.

The DNA of the CDR3 is TGTGCCAGCAGGCTCGCGGGTCGCGAGCAGTACTTC. This encodes CASRLAGREQYF. The V and J genes are TRBV2 and TRBJ2-7, with D possibly matching TRBD2 (5 bases). V was trimmed by 6 bases and J by 6 bases, leaving 12 bases between them. This CDR3 is built from 12 residues. The germline gives CDR1 SNHLY, CDR2 FYNNEI.

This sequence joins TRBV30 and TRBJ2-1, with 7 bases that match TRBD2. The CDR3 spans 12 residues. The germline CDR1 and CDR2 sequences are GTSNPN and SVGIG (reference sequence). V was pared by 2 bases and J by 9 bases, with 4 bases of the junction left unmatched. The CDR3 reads CAWSPSGGEQFF. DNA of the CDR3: TGTGCCTGGAGTCCCTCGGGGGGTGAGCAGTTCTTC.

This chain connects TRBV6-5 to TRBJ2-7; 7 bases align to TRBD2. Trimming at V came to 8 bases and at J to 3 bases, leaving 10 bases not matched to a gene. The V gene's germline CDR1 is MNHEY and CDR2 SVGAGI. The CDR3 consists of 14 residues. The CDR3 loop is CASRGVAISYEQYF. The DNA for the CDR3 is TGTGCCAGCCGGGGGGTCGCAATTAGCTACGAGCAGTACTTC.

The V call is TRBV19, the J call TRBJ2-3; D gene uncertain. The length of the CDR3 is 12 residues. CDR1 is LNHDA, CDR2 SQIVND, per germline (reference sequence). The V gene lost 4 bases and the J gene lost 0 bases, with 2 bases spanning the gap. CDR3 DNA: TGTGCCAGTAGTACTAGCACAGATACGCAGTATTTT. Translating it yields CASSTSTDTQYF.